These 5 T cell receptor beta chains originate from one sample sequenced in a study of T-cell reconstitution after alpha-beta-depleted transplantation in children. Preparation of the TCRbeta library used unique molecular identifiers. TCRdb redid the calling of the PCR reads with MiXCR, one entry per CDR3 protein. The sample records around 700,000 distinct CDR3 sequences, 10% to 15% being singletons. This sample comprised PBMCs, obtained before TCRalphabeta/CD19-depleted stem cell transplant. Source of these receptors: a girl under 10 years old with congenital amegakaryocytic thrombocytopenia, due to receive a stem cell transplant.

As to this clonotype: This clone may be a read error of a much larger clone one base away. The CDR3 here is CASSFLLGSSYNEQFF. The CDR3, as DNA: TGTGCCAGCAGCTTCCTACTGGGGAGCTCCTACAATGAGCAGTTCTTC. V gene TRBV7-3 combines with J gene TRBJ2-1, with TRBD2 as a possible D gene (5 bases). V lost 3 bases and J lost 0, with 12 bases in between. This CDR3 is 16 amino acids long. The germline V gene has CDR1 SGHTA and CDR2 FQGTGA.

CDR3 protein: CASRPRSGGLVPGELFF. In DNA form, the CDR3 reads TGTGCCAGCAGGCCTAGGTCCGGGGGCTTGGTCCCCGGGGAGCTGTTTTTT. This chain connects TRBV7-2 to TRBJ2-2; either TRBD1 or TRBD2 may supply D (6 bases each). Trimming stripped 6 bases from V and 6 bases from J, with 23 bases between. The length of the CDR3 is 17 residues. Germline V gene data show CDR1 as SGHTA and CDR2 as FQGNSA.

Ten or more counts support this clonotype. This chain joins TRBV30 and TRBJ2-2, with 8 bases identical to TRBD1. Germline assignment: CDR1 GTSNPN and CDR2 SVGIG (reference sequence). Trimming took 1 base from V and 4 from J; bases not matched to a gene: 5. This CDR3 spans 15 amino acids. The CDR3 loop reads CAWSDDRGRTGELFF. DNA for the CDR3: TGTGCCTGGAGTGACGACAGGGGTCGCACCGGGGAGCTGTTTTTT.

In its sample, this clonotype was seen many times. The J gene is TRBJ2-1, the V gene TRBV6-1; D remains ambiguous. The CDR3 loop spans 13 amino acids. V shed 8 bases and J shed 4 bases, with 12 bases lying between them. Germline-derived CDR1 and CDR2 are MNHNS and SASEGT. CDR3 nucleotide sequence: TGTGCCAGCCTCGGACGGATTTACAATGAGCAGTTCTTC. Encoded protein: CASLGRIYNEQFF.

This rearrangement joins TRBV4-2 to TRBJ2-3; TRBD2 matches at 9 bases. Germline assignment: CDR1 LGHNA and CDR2 YNFKEQ. CDR3 length equals 17 residues. Unmatched junction bases numbered 7, after V lost 1 base and J lost 2 bases. The CDR3 coding sequence is TGTGCCAGCAGCCAAGGAAATCAGCGGGGGGACACAGATACGCAGTATTTT. Its protein is CASSQGNQRGDTDTQYF.